The sequence of this TCR beta chain was determined in a study of blood T cell repertoires in COVID-19. TCRdb's table, derived via immunoSEQ multiplex PCR, lists solely in-frame clones and lacks some. The table records 270,000 or so clones, roughly 90% of them present only once. The CDR3 is 16 amino acids. Looked up from germline, CDR1 is LNHDA and CDR2 is SQIVND (reference sequence). Losses at the gene ends were 0 bases for V and 5 bases for J; bases not matched to a gene: 7. The sequenced material came from peripheral blood. The chain joins TRBV19 to TRBJ2-5, with 9 bases aligning to TRBD2. This TCR derives from a woman between 35 and 50 years old who had recovered from COVID-19. The CDR3 is CASSIDLREGRETQYF. The CDR3 nucleotides are TGTGCCAGTAGTATAGATCTGCGGGAGGGCCGCGAGACCCAGTACTTC.